The TCR beta chain described here comes from a study of lymphopenia after photon versus proton radiotherapy (dated by TCRdb to the late 2010s). Some background on the complete study: The immunological effects of photon versus proton radiation therapy were compared in patients with gastrointestinal tumors who developed high-grade lymphopenia. The cohort comprised roughly 20 patients with gastrointestinal tumors who received either photon or proton therapy and then developed lymphopenia. The study was designed to characterize how the impact on the immune system differs between the two radiation modalities. General conclusions and limits of the study: During treatment, patients who received photon therapy lost naive T cells and TCR diversity and gained effector/memory populations, whereas patients who received proton therapy remained relatively stable. Across the cohort, among patients who died, a greater drop in TCR diversity after the nadir was inversely correlated with overall survival time. Once the lymphocyte count had reached its nadir, the repertoires of photon-treated patients showed oligoclonal expansion, particularly of CD8+ Temra cells, and this expansion drove the decline in diversity. The survival association was assessed only in patients who died, and better survival with proton therapy was presented by the authors as a possibility rather than a demonstrated result.

The CDR3 runs 14 amino acids, cysteine and phenylalanine included. The CDR3 DNA has 42 bases and is translated from base 1. The germline V gene supplies CDR1 KGHSH and CDR2 LQKENI. V is pruned by 8 bases and J by 6 bases, leaving 10 bases of the junction without a gene match. A word on this clone: The clone's antigen remains unknown. Base-call qualities are not available, and no considerably larger clone is one nucleotide away.

To prepare the library, the immunoSEQ multiplex PCR assay was applied. T cell repertoires were profiled with deep sequencing of rearranged TCR beta loci together with multiparametric flow cytometry. TCRdb took over this immuneACCESS table, retaining in-frame rearrangements with V and J assigned. Such tables are incomplete; in checked studies, under half of the missing clones stem from an unresolved V gene, and the remainder is unexplained. Recorded for this sample are 65,000 to 75,000 clones; more than 75% of them occurred a single time. 11% of the sample is taken by the ten largest. The rearrangement joined TRBV18 to TRBJ2-1; 7 middle bases align to TRBD1. This clonotype was obtained from a man older than 75 with esophageal cancer. This specimen was peripheral blood, taken from a patient treated with proton-based radiotherapy. CDR3 protein: CASTYGQVVNEQFF. The DNA sequence follows: TGTGCCAGCACCTATGGACAGGTGGTCAATGAGCAGTTCTTC.